This TCR beta chain was documented in a study of OX40 agonist ivuxolimab in advanced cancers. Study-wide context: Three patients got partial responses; one had hepatocellular carcinoma and two had cutaneous melanoma.

Repertoires were generated with immunoSEQ multiplex PCR, while TCRdb's copy carries only in-frame clones and drops some. The sample has under 50,000 clones; around 93% are singletons. Study-wide results and caveats: Clonal expansion from baseline to week 6 occurred in both CD4+ and CD8+ T cells.

Trimming stripped 1 base from V and 7 bases from J, with 5 bases between. The germline gives CDR1 SEHNR, CDR2 FQNEAQ (reference sequence). This CDR3 comprises 13 residues. Of note for this clone: Its antigen remains unidentified.

The V gene is TRBV7-9, the J gene TRBJ1-6; D is unclear. The sequences come from CD4+ or CD8+ T cells sorted from blood, collected in a trial of the OX40 agonist ivuxolimab. This TCR came from an adult with an advanced solid tumor such as melanoma, head and neck, liver or kidney cancer. The CDR3 protein is CASSLDRNSPLHF. In DNA, the CDR3 is TGTGCCAGCAGCTTAGACCGGAATTCACCCCTCCACTTT.